A single sample gave rise to the 4 T cell receptor beta chains below, sequenced in a study of cytomegalovirus exposure and HLA in healthy donors. Primers included in the PCR were 60 Vbeta and 13 Jbeta primers. Assay: immunoSEQ multiplex PCR; the TCRdb copy retains only in-frame clones and omits some. The sample contains some 150,000 clones, over 80% of which appear only once. The sequenced sample was PBMCs. These receptors were collected from a young woman in good health and CMV-seronegative.

This clone is a singleton in its sample. J is TRBJ2-5 and V is TRBV5-1; 11 positions agree with TRBD2. The end of the DNA fits TRBJ2-7 better, so the J call may be wrong. This CDR3 contains 18 residues. Per the germline V gene, CDR1 is SGHRS and CDR2 is YFSETQ. As DNA, the CDR3 is TGCGCCAGCAGCTTTTCGGCGACTAGCGGGGTGAGCTCCTACGAGCAGTACTTC. It specifies CASSFSATSGVSSYEQYF.

The V call is TRBV7-2, the J call TRBJ1-4, with D unresolved. The CDR3 sequence is 13 residues long. Germline CDR1 reads SGHTA; CDR2 reads FQGNSA. Trimming removed 1 base from V and 7 bases from J, with 7 bases in between. CDR3 loop: CASSLEAGEKLFF. CDR3 DNA: TGTGCCAGCAGCTTAGAGGCGGGTGAAAAACTGTTTTTT.

Concerning this clone itself: At the DNA level, this CDR3 is encoded by other sequences in the same sample as well. The rearrangement joins TRBV6-1 to TRBJ2-7, with a possible D match to TRBD2 (7 bases). There are 14 residues in the CDR3. Trimming removed 7 bases at V and 3 bases at J, with 16 bases between. Germline CDR1 is MNHNS and CDR2 is SASEGT. Here the CDR3 DNA reads TGTGCCAGCACTCTGAGGGGGGGCCACTACGAGCAGTACTTC. This sequence encodes CASTLRGGHYEQYF.

V usage is TRBV18 and J usage is TRBJ2-1, with TRBD2 identical over 8 bases. Trimming at V came to 0 bases and at J to 15 bases, leaving 10 bases not matched to a gene. CDR1 and CDR2 from the germline V gene are KGHSH and LQKENI. The CDR3 has 14 amino acids. The CDR3 nucleotides are TGTGCCAGCTCACCACCGTTAGCGGGGCCCAGGAGGTTCTTC. Its translation: CASSPPLAGPRRFF. The variable domain in full, with the rest retrieved from reference TRBV18 and TRBJ2-1, is NAGVMQNPRHLVRRRGQEARLRCSPMKGHSHVYWYRQLPEEGLKFMVYLQKENIIDESGMPKERFSAEFPKEGPSILRIQQVVRGDSAAYFCASSPPLAGPRRFFGPGTRLTVL.